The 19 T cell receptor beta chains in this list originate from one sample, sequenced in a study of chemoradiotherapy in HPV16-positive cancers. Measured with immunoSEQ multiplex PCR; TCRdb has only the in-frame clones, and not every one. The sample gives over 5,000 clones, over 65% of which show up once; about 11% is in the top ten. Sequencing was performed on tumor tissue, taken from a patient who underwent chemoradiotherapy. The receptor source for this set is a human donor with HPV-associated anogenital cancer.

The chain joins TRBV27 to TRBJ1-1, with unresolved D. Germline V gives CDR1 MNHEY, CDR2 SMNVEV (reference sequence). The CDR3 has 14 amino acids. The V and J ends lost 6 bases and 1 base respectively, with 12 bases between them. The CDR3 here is CASSKRSANTEAFF. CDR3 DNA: TGTGCCAGCAGCAAGAGGTCGGCGAACACTGAAGCTTTCTTT.

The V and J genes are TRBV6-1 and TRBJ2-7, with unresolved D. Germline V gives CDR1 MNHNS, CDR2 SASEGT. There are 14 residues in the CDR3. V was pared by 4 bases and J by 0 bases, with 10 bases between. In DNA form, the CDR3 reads TGTGCCAGCAGTGCCGTCTTGGACTCCTACGAGCAGTACTTC. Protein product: CASSAVLDSYEQYF.

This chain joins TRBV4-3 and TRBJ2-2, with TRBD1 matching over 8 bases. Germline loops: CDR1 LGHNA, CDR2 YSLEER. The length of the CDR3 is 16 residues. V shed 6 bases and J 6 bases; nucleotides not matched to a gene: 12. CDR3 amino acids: CASSHTLGQGSGELFF. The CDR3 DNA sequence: TGCGCCAGCAGTCACACCTTAGGACAGGGTTCCGGGGAGCTGTTTTTT.

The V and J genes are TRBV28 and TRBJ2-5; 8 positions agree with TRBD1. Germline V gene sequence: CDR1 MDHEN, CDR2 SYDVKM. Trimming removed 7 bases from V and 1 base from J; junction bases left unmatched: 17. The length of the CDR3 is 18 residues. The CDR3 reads CASTRGRGRFFLQETQYF. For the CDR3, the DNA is TGTGCCAGCACACGGGGCAGGGGGCGCTTCTTTCTCCAAGAGACCCAGTACTTC.

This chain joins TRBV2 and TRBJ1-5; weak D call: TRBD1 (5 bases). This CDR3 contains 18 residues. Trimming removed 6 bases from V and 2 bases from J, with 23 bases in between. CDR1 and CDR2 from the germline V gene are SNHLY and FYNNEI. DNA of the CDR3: TGTGCCAGCAGCCACCGGGGGAACAGTTTCGGTGGCAATCAGCCCCAGCATTTT. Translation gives CASSHRGNSFGGNQPQHF.

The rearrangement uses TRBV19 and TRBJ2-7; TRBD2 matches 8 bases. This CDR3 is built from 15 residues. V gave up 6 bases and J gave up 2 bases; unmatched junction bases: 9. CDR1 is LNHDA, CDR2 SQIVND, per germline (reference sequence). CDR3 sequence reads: CASSMRIAGPYEQYF. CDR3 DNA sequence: TGTGCCAGTAGCATGAGGATAGCGGGGCCCTACGAGCAGTACTTC.

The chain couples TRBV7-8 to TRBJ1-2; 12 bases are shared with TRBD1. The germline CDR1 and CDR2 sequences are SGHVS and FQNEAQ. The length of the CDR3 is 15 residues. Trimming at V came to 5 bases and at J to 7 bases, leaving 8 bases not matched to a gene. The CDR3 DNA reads TGTGCCAGCAGCCCAGCAGGGACAGGGGGCGGTGGCTACACCTTC. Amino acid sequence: CASSPAGTGGGGYTF.

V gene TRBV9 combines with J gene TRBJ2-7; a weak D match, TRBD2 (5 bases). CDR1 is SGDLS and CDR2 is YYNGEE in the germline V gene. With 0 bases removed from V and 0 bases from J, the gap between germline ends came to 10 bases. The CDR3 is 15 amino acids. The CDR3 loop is CASSVGGAGSYEQYF. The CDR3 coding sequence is TGTGCCAGCAGCGTAGGGGGAGCCGGCTCCTACGAGCAGTACTTC. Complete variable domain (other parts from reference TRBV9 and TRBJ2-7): DSGVTQTPKHLITATGQRVTLRCSPRSGDLSVYWYQQSLDQGLQFLIQYYNGEERAKGNILERFSAQQFPDLHSELNLSSLELGDSALYFCASSVGGAGSYEQYFGPGTRLTVT.

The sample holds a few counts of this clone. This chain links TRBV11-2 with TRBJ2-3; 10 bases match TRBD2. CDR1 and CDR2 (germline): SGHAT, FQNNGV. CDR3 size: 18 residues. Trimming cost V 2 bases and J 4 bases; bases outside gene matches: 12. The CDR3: CASSLFKREGRVADTQYF. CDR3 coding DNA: TGTGCCAGCAGCTTATTCAAGCGGGAGGGCCGAGTGGCAGATACGCAGTATTTT.

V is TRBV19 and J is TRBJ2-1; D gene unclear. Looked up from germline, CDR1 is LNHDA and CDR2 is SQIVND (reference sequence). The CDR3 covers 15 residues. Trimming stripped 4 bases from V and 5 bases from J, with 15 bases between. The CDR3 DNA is TGTGCCAGTAGTAGAATGGGGTACGGGCACAATGAGCAGTTCTTC. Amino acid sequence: CASSRMGYGHNEQFF.

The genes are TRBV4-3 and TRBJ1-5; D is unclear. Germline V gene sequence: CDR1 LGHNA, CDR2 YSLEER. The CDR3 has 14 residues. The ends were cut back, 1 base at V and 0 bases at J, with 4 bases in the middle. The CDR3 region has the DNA TGCGCCAGCAGCCAAGGCCATAGCAATCAGCCCCAGCATTTT. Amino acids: CASSQGHSNQPQHF.

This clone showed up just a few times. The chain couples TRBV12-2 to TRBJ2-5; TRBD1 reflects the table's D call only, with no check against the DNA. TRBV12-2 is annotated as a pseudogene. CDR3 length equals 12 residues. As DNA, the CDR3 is TGTGCAAGTCGTACGCAATGGCCAGCCCAGTACTTC. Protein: CASRTQWPAQYF.

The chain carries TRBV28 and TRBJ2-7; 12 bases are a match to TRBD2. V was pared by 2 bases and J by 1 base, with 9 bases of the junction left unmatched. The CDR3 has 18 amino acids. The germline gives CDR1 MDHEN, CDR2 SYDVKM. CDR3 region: CASSLVSLAGGRSYEQYF. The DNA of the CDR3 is TGTGCCAGCAGTTTAGTGTCACTAGCGGGAGGAAGGTCCTACGAGCAGTACTTC.

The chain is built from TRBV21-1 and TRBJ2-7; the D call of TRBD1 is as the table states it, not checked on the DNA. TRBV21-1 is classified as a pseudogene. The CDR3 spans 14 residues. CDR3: CASSKYQGTYEQYF. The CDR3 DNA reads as TGTGCCAGCAGCAAGTATCAGGGAACCTACGAGCAGTACTTC.

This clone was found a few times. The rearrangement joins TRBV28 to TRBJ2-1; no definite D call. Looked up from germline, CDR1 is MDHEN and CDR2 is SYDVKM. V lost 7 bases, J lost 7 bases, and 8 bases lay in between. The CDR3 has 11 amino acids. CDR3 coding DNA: TGTGCCAGCATGATAGGGAATGAGCAGTTCTTC. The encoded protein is CASMIGNEQFF.

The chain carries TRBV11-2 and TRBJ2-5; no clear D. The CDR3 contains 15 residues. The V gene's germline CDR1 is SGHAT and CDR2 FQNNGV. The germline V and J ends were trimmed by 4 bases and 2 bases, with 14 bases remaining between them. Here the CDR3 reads CASSSYFRRQETQYF. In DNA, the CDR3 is TGTGCCAGCAGCTCGTACTTCCGGCGACAAGAGACCCAGTACTTC.

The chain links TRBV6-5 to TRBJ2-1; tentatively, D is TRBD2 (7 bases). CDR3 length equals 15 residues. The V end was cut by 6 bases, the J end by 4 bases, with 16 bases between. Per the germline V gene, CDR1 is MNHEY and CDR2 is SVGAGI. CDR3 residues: CASSPIGGTYNEQFF. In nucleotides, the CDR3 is TGTGCCAGCAGCCCAATCGGGGGGACATACAATGAGCAGTTCTTC.

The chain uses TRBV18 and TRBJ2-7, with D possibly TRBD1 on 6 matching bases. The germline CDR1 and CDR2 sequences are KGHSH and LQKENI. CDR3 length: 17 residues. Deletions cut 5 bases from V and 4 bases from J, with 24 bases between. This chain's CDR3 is CASSATSRGPPLYEQYF. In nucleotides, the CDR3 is TGTGCCAGCTCAGCGACAAGCAGGGGTCCCCCCTTGTACGAGCAGTACTTC.

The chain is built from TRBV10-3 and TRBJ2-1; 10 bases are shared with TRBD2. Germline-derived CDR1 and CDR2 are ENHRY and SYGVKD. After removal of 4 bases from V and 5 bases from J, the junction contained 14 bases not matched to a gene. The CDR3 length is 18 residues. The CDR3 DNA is TGTGCCATCAGTGGTTATATGGTGACTAGCGGGCGAAACAATGAGCAGTTCTTC. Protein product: CAISGYMVTSGRNNEQFF.